These 28 T cell receptor beta chains were sequenced from one sample in a study of T cell changes during pregnancy in multiple sclerosis (dated by TCRdb to 2018 to 2020). To prepare the library, the immunoSEQ multiplex PCR assay was applied. TCRdb mirrors the immuneACCESS table, restricted to in-frame sequences. Some clones are absent from its copies; in checked studies, under half trace to an unresolved V gene, and the reason for the others is unknown. This sample lists 45,000 to 55,000 clones; over 90% were detected once. The ten top clones hold around 0.9% of the sample. The starting material was peripheral blood, obtained after pregnancy. The origin of the receptors is a female donor with multiple sclerosis, enrolled in a pregnancy study.

The genes are TRBV15 and TRBJ2-7, with a tentative D call TRBD1 (6 bases). Germline V gives CDR1 LNHNV, CDR2 YYDKDF (reference sequence). This CDR3 spans 13 amino acids. Deletions cut 6 bases from V and 4 bases from J, with 13 bases between. The CDR3 sequence is CATSRQVMYEQYF. The CDR3 DNA follows: TGTGCCACCAGTCGACAGGTGATGTACGAGCAGTACTTC. The whole variable domain, remainder taken from reference TRBV15 and TRBJ2-7, is DAMVIQNPRYQVTQFGKPVTLSCSQTLNHNVMYWYQQKSSQAPKLLFHYYDKDFNNEADTPDNFQSRRPNTSFCFLDIRSPGLGDTAMYLCATSRQVMYEQYFGPGTRLTVT.

The chain combines TRBV5-4 with TRBJ2-3; perhaps TRBD2 as D (6 bases). The germline gives CDR1 SGHNT, CDR2 YYREEE (reference sequence). The CDR3 has 14 amino acids. Trimming cost V 4 bases and J 0 bases, with 9 bases left between them. CDR3 sequence reads: CASSPGTSTDTQYF. CDR3 DNA sequence: TGTGCCAGCAGCCCAGGGACTAGCACAGATACGCAGTATTTT.

The chain has TRBV30 and TRBJ1-1; D ambiguous. CDR1 is GTSNPN, CDR2 SVGIG, per germline (reference sequence). V gave up 4 bases and J gave up 4 bases, with 10 bases separating them. The CDR3 is made up of 12 amino acids. CDR3 sequence reads: CAWIQEGTEAFF. The CDR3 nucleotides are TGTGCCTGGATCCAGGAGGGCACTGAAGCTTTCTTT.

A single count supports this clone. The J gene is TRBJ2-3, the V gene TRBV9; the D is unclear. Germline CDR1 is SGDLS and CDR2 is YYNGEE. Trimming removed 0 bases from V and 2 bases from J, with 10 bases in between. The CDR3 has 15 amino acids. The CDR3 sequence is CASSVEFSNTDTQYF. The DNA of the CDR3 is TGTGCCAGCAGCGTAGAGTTTAGTAACACAGATACGCAGTATTTT.

This sequence joins TRBV9 and TRBJ2-3, with 8 bases aligning to TRBD2. Unmatched junction bases numbered 7, after V lost 0 bases and J lost 4 bases. Germline lookup yields CDR1 SGDLS and CDR2 YYNGEE. The length of the CDR3 is 16 residues. The CDR3 DNA follows: TGTGCCAGCAGCGTAGAATCGGGGGGGTCCCCAGATACGCAGTATTTT. This sequence encodes CASSVESGGSPDTQYF.

V and J are TRBV7-2 and TRBJ2-5; 8 nucleotides agree with TRBD1. Germline CDR1 is SGHTA and CDR2 is FQGNSA. The J segment lost 5 bases and the V segment lost 2 bases, leaving 4 bases of the junction unmatched. This CDR3 spans 14 amino acids. CDR3 protein: CASSLTQGAETQYF. In DNA, the CDR3 is TGTGCCAGCAGCTTAACCCAGGGGGCCGAGACCCAGTACTTC.

The V call is TRBV27, the J call TRBJ1-4, with a weak D call TRBD1 (6 bases). With 6 bases removed from V and 5 bases from J, the gap between germline ends came to 13 bases. CDR1 MNHEY and CDR2 SMNVEV come from the germline V gene (reference sequence). The length of the CDR3 is 14 residues. The CDR3 loop is CASSSDRRNEKLFF. CDR3 DNA: TGTGCCAGCAGCTCGGACAGAAGAAATGAAAAACTGTTTTTT.

This clone has just a few counts. V usage is TRBV4-2 and J usage is TRBJ1-2; 7 nucleotides match TRBD1. This CDR3 contains 15 residues. Trimming at V came to 2 bases and at J to 2 bases, leaving 5 bases not matched to a gene. Germline V gene lookup returns CDR1 LGHNA and CDR2 YNFKEQ. CDR3: CASSQTGAQNYGYTF. DNA of the CDR3: TGTGCCAGCAGCCAAACAGGGGCCCAAAACTATGGCTACACCTTC.

The genes are TRBV18 and TRBJ2-7, with 8 bases that match TRBD2. This CDR3 has 14 residues. J was trimmed by 3 bases and V by 6 bases; bases with no gene match: 7. CDR1 is KGHSH, CDR2 LQKENI, per germline. CDR3 coding DNA: TGTGCCAGCTCGTCCGGGGGGGGGAACTACGAGCAGTACTTC. This encodes CASSSGGGNYEQYF.

The chain has TRBV30 and TRBJ1-6; no reliable D call. The CDR3 has 10 amino acids. The V end was cut by 3 bases, the J end by 14 bases, with 8 bases between. Germline values: CDR1 GTSNPN, CDR2 SVGIG (reference sequence). The chain's CDR3 is CAWRTRALHF. The CDR3 DNA reads as TGTGCCTGGAGGACTCGAGCCCTCCACTTT.

This rearrangement joins TRBV6-1 to TRBJ2-7; D is possibly TRBD2 (5 bases). In germline, CDR1 is MNHNS, CDR2 SASEGT. This CDR3 has 14 residues. V lost 3 bases and J 6 bases, leaving 15 bases between the germline ends. The CDR3 here is CASSDSGDRGEQYF. The CDR3 nucleotides are TGTGCCAGCAGTGACTCCGGGGATCGAGGCGAGCAGTACTTC.

V usage is TRBV6-5 and J usage is TRBJ2-7, with 7 bases identical to TRBD2. The CDR3 is made up of 14 amino acids. J gave up 3 bases and V 6 bases, and 8 bases lay outside the gene matches. Germline lookup yields CDR1 MNHEY and CDR2 SVGAGI. The CDR3 here is CASRKAGPNYEQYF. The CDR3 nucleotides are TGTGCCAGCAGAAAAGCGGGGCCGAACTACGAGCAGTACTTC.

This clone was counted a single time. The chain carries TRBV5-1 and TRBJ1-4, with TRBD1 matching 9 bases. Germline CDR1 reads SGHRS; CDR2 reads YFSETQ. V trimming: 4 bases; J trimming: 7 bases; junction bases outside the gene matches: 5. The CDR3 runs 14 residues. The DNA of the CDR3 is TGCGCCAGCAGCACACAGGGGGCGGGTGAAAAACTGTTTTTT. Translation gives CASSTQGAGEKLFF.

The chain joins TRBV19 to TRBJ2-7; 9 bases match TRBD1. Germline V gene sequence: CDR1 LNHDA, CDR2 SQIVND (reference sequence). This CDR3 comprises 14 residues. Germline trimming cut 7 bases from V and 7 bases from J; bases unmatched to any gene: 11. The CDR3 region is CASTPGQGPWEQYF. The DNA for the CDR3 is TGTGCCAGTACACCGGGACAGGGTCCTTGGGAGCAGTACTTC.

The rearrangement joins TRBV12-5 to TRBJ2-3, with a possible D match to TRBD2 (6 bases). The V and J ends lost 4 bases and 1 base respectively, with 18 bases between them. The germline V gene encodes CDR1 LGHNT and CDR2 FRNRAP. This CDR3 spans 17 amino acids. The CDR3 DNA reads TGTGCTAGTGGTTCCCCCACGGGGGAGGCCCGCACAGATACGCAGTATTTT. Translated, it gives CASGSPTGEARTDTQYF.

V gene TRBV7-7 combines with J gene TRBJ2-1, with a weak D call TRBD2 (7 bases). V lost 8 bases to trimming and J lost 8 bases, with 22 bases between them. Germline CDR1 and CDR2: SSHAT and FNYEAQ (reference sequence). The length of the CDR3 is 15 residues. In DNA form, the CDR3 reads TGTGCCAGCGGCCCCCAGAGAGGGGGGGCTGATGAGCAGTTCTTC. This translates into CASGPQRGGADEQFF.

The chain recombines TRBV2 with TRBJ1-4; D remains unclear. This CDR3 is 13 amino acids long. V was trimmed by 6 bases and J by 4 bases, leaving 9 bases between them. The germline V gene has CDR1 SNHLY and CDR2 FYNNEI. The CDR3 reads CASRPAGNEKLFF. DNA for the CDR3: TGTGCCAGCAGGCCCGCCGGTAATGAAAAACTGTTTTTT.

V is TRBV18 and J is TRBJ1-3, with D perhaps matching TRBD1 (6 bases). The CDR3 runs to 15 residues. The V end was cut by 6 bases, the J end by 4 bases, with 16 bases between. CDR1 is KGHSH, CDR2 LQKENI, per germline. The CDR3 reads CASSGAAGAGNTIYF. The CDR3, as DNA: TGTGCCAGCTCCGGGGCGGCAGGGGCCGGAAACACCATATATTTT.

The V call is TRBV21-1, the J call TRBJ1-1; the listed D gene, TRBD1, was not tested against the DNA. TRBV21-1 is a known pseudogene. There are 15 residues in the CDR3. The DNA of the CDR3 is TGTGCCAGCAGCCGACAGGGTTCCGTGAACACTGAAGCTTTCTTT. As protein: CASSRQGSVNTEAFF.

V usage is TRBV29-1 and J usage is TRBJ2-2; tentative D call: TRBD1 (6 bases). CDR1 is SQVTM, CDR2 ANQGSEA, per germline. The V end lost 4 bases, the J end lost 5 bases, and 11 bases lay between the germline ends. This CDR3 region has 13 residues. The CDR3 protein is CSVGTAGTGELFF. CDR3 DNA sequence: TGCAGCGTTGGGACAGCCGGGACCGGGGAGCTGTTTTTT.

This chain uses TRBV13 with TRBJ1-1, with unresolved D. The CDR3 loop spans 13 amino acids. Per germline, CDR1 PRHDT and CDR2 FYEKMQ (reference sequence). The V and J ends lost 1 base and 10 bases respectively, with 13 bases between them. The CDR3 protein is CASSLDTWAPAFF. The CDR3 bases are TGTGCCAGCAGCTTAGATACGTGGGCCCCAGCTTTCTTT.

Only one count was recorded for this clone. The rearrangement links TRBV5-3 to TRBJ2-3, with 9 positions matching TRBD1. TRBV5-3 is labeled an ORF, and its function is uncertain. After removal of 0 bases from V and 5 bases from J, the junction contained 7 bases not matched to a gene. This CDR3 contains 16 residues. The CDR3 DNA reads as TGTGCCAGAAGCTTGGTCCGGACAGGGGTTTTAGATACGCAGTATTTT. Its translation is CARSLVRTGVLDTQYF.

The J gene is TRBJ2-7, the V gene TRBV7-2; 10 positions match TRBD1. The CDR3 covers 15 residues. CDR1 SGHTA and CDR2 FQGNSA come from the germline V gene. J lost 0 bases, V lost 2 bases, and 1 base had no gene match. The CDR3 loop is CASSLRTGGSYEQYF. CDR3 sequence (DNA): TGTGCCAGCAGCTTAAGGACAGGGGGCTCCTACGAGCAGTACTTC.

The rearrangement links TRBV5-5 to TRBJ1-2; 9 nucleotides align to TRBD1. There are 15 residues in the CDR3. The V segment lost 4 bases and the J segment 2 bases; nucleotides outside the gene matches: 6. From germline, CDR1 is SGHKS and CDR2 YYEKEE (reference sequence). The CDR3 DNA reads as TGTGCCAGCAGCCCCGGGACAGGGACAAACTATGGCTACACCTTC. Translating it yields CASSPGTGTNYGYTF.

The chain combines TRBV7-2 with TRBJ2-5; TRBD2 matches at 10 bases. The trim removed 2 bases at V and 5 bases at J, leaving 5 bases unmatched. Germline-derived CDR1 and CDR2 are SGHTA and FQGNSA. The CDR3 is 15 amino acids. CDR3 coding DNA: TGTGCCAGCAGCTTAAGCGGGGGGGCCTATGAGACCCAGTACTTC. Protein sequence: CASSLSGGAYETQYF.

The rearrangement uses TRBV5-4 and TRBJ1-3; 7 positions agree with TRBD1. The CDR3 consists of 15 residues. Looked up from germline, CDR1 is SGHNT and CDR2 is YYREEE (reference sequence). Losses at the gene ends were 3 bases for V and 0 bases for J; bases not matched to a gene: 3. CDR3 DNA: TGTGCCAGCAGCTCGGGGGACAGCTCTGGAAACACCATATATTTT. Translating gives CASSSGDSSGNTIYF.

The chain has TRBV5-1 and TRBJ2-4; unclear D gene. V was clipped by 5 bases and J by 0 bases, with 12 bases between them. The CDR3 runs to 15 residues. Germline V gene lookup returns CDR1 SGHRS and CDR2 YFSETQ. The CDR3 sequence: CASRLGNLAKNIQYF. CDR3 DNA sequence: TGCGCCAGCAGGCTGGGCAATCTAGCCAAAAACATTCAGTACTTC.

The chain employs TRBV4-1 and TRBJ2-5, with D perhaps TRBD1 (6 bases). With 2 bases removed from V and 2 bases from J, the gap between germline ends came to 12 bases. Looked up from germline, CDR1 is MGHRA and CDR2 is YSYEKL. This CDR3 is 15 amino acids long. CDR3 bases: TGCGCCAGCAGCCAACCGGACAGCCTACAAGAGACCCAGTACTTC. Its protein is CASSQPDSLQETQYF.